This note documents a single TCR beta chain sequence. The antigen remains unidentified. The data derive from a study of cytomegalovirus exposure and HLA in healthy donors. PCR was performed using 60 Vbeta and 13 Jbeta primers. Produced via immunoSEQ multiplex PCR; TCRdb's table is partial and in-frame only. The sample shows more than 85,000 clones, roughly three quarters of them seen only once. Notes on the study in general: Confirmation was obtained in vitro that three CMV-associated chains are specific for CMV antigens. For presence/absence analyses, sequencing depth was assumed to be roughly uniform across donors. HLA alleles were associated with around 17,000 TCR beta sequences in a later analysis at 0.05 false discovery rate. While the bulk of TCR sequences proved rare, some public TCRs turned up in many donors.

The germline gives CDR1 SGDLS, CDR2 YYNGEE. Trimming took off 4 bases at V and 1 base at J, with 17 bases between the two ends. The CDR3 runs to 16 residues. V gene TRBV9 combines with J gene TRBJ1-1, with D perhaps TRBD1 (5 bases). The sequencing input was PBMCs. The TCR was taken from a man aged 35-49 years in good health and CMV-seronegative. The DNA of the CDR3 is TGTGCCAGCAGCCCCCGATATCAGGACACGAACACTGAAGCTTTCTTT. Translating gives CASSPRYQDTNTEAFF. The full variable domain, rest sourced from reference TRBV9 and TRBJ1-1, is DSGVTQTPKHLITATGQRVTLRCSPRSGDLSVYWYQQSLDQGLQFLIQYYNGEERAKGNILERFSAQQFPDLHSELNLSSLELGDSALYFCASSPRYQDTNTEAFFGQGTRLTVV.